The present T cell receptor (beta chain) was sequenced within a study of OX40 agonist ivuxolimab in advanced cancers. At the level of the study: Administration of intravenous ivuxolimab to patients occurred every 2 weeks at 0.01 to 10 mg/kg.

CDR3 length equals 13 residues. V dropped 3 bases and J dropped 5 bases, with 11 bases sitting between them. CDR1 is SGDLS, CDR2 YYNGEE, per germline. This clone came up once. Its target is unknown. TCRdb's table, derived via immunoSEQ multiplex PCR, lists solely in-frame clones and lacks some. The sample lists some 57,000 clones, roughly 90% occurring once. Study-wide results and caveats: Antigen specificity remained undetermined for the expanded peripheral T cells.

The gene calls are TRBV9 and TRBJ2-5; no clear D. Specimen: CD4+ or CD8+ T cells sorted from blood, collected in a trial of the OX40 agonist ivuxolimab. This TCR was recovered from an adult with an advanced solid tumor such as melanoma, head and neck, liver or kidney cancer. CDR3 DNA sequence: TGTGCCAGCAGCGGCGGTGGGATTGAGACCCAGTACTTC. Its translation: CASSGGGIETQYF.